This entry lists 8 T cell receptor beta chains sequenced from one sample in a study of blood T cells in healthy people across ages. Together with a sample-barcoded 5' primer, a J-beta primer mix was included in a second PCR lasting about 6 to 12 cycles. TCRdb ran MiXCR on the 5' RACE reads and lists one entry per CDR3 protein. Seen here are some 640,000 distinct CDR3 sequences, around 31% observed once, and the top ten hold 15% to 19%. Material for sequencing was blood. Source of these receptors: a woman of 80 years or more in good health.

This rearrangement joins TRBV6-1 to TRBJ1-4; D uncertain. CDR3 length: 18 amino acids. The germline CDR1 and CDR2 sequences are MNHNS and SASEGT. Deletions cut 2 bases from V and 0 bases from J, with 16 bases between. The CDR3 DNA is TGTGCCAGCAGTGAAAACCTAGGGAGTCGCGCAACTAATGAAAAACTGTTTTTT. Amino acid sequence: CASSENLGSRATNEKLFF.

The chain carries TRBV12-3 or TRBV12-4 and TRBJ2-1, with 12 nucleotides matching TRBD2. The CDR3 is 18 residues long. J gave up 5 bases and V 2 bases, and 10 bases lay outside the gene matches. In DNA form, the CDR3 reads TGTGCCAGCAGTTTAAGACTAGCGGGGGCCAACGCCCACAATGAGCAGTTCTTC. This codes for CASSLRLAGANAHNEQFF.

The chain employs TRBV5-1 and TRBJ1-2; weak D call: TRBD1 (5 bases). Germline assignment: CDR1 SGHRS and CDR2 YFSETQ. The CDR3 length is 15 residues. The V end lost 4 bases, the J end lost 5 bases, and 18 bases lay between the germline ends. CDR3: CASSVSLGEGYGYTF. In DNA form, the CDR3 reads TGCGCCAGCAGCGTTTCGCTAGGGGAGGGGTATGGCTACACCTTC.

The CDR3, as DNA: TGTGCCAGCAGTCCCAAGGGCCGGCCCGCGGATACGCAGTATTTT. This codes for CASSPKGRPADTQYF. The V gene is TRBV27, the J gene TRBJ2-3; D call uncertain. The V and J ends lost 5 bases and 6 bases respectively, with 18 bases between them. The CDR3 is 15 amino acids. CDR1 MNHEY and CDR2 SMNVEV come from the germline V gene (reference sequence).

This rearrangement joins TRBV9 to TRBJ2-7; D tentatively fits TRBD1 or TRBD2 (5 bases each). CDR1 is SGDLS, CDR2 YYNGEE, per germline. The CDR3 runs 13 residues. V was clipped by 6 bases and J by 3 bases, with 13 bases between them. The CDR3 nucleotides are TGTGCCAGCAACGTTGGGACGGACTACGAGCAGTACTTC. Translation: CASNVGTDYEQYF.

The V and J genes are TRBV3-1 and TRBJ1-5; 9 bases are shared with TRBD1. The length of the CDR3 is 15 residues. V lost 4 bases, J lost 6 bases, and 7 bases stayed unmatched. The germline gives CDR1 LGHDT, CDR2 YNNKEL (reference sequence). The CDR3 DNA reads TGTGCCAGCAGCCTGGGACAGGGATACGGTCAGCCCCAGCATTTT. Protein: CASSLGQGYGQPQHF. Drawing the rest from reference TRBV3-1 and TRBJ1-5, the complete variable domain is DTAVSQTPKYLVTQMGNDKSIKCEQNLGHDTMYWYKQDSKKFLKIMFSYNNKELIINETVPNRFSPKSPDKAHLNLHINSLELGDSAVYFCASSLGQGYGQPQHFGDGTRLSIL.

This clonotype has a handful of counts. This may come from a read error, since a much larger clone is one base off. The genes are TRBV5-1 and TRBJ2-4; no clear D. Per the germline V gene, CDR1 is SGHRS and CDR2 is YFSETQ. There are 11 residues in the CDR3. The V and J ends lost 0 bases and 15 bases respectively, with 10 bases between them. The CDR3 DNA is TGCGCCAGCAGCTTGGCAGAGGAGCGGTACTTC. This codes for CASSLAEERYF.

On this clonotype itself: Just one base apart from a much larger clone, this may be a read error. The J gene is TRBJ2-5, the V gene TRBV7-6; D may correspond to TRBD1 or TRBD2 (5 bases each). This CDR3 comprises 12 residues. CDR1 and CDR2 (germline): SGHVS, FNYEAQ. The chain's CDR3 is CANSSILGEQYF. The CDR3 coding sequence is TGTGCCAACAGCTCGATATTGGGGGAGCAGTACTTC.